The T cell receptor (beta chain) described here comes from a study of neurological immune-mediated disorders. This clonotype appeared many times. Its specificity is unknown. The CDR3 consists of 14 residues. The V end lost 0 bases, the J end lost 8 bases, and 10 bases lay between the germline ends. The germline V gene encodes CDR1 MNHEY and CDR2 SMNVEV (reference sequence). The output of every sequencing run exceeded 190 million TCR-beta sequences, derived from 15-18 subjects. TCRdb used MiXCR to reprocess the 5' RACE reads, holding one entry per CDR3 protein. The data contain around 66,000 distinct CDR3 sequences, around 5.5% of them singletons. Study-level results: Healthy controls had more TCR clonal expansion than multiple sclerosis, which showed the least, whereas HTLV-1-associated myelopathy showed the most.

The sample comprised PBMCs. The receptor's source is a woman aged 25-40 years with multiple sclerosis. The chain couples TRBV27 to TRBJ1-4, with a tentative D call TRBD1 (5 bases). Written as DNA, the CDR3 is TGTGCCAGCAGTTTATCCGGGGCTGGGGAAAAACTGTTTTTT. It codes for CASSLSGAGEKLFF.